What follows is one T cell receptor (beta chain) and its context. Its specific antigen is unknown. No much larger clonotype is one base removed from it; base qualities were not supplied. This specimen comes from a study of T cell responses to AZD1222 COVID-19 vaccine (dated by TCRdb to the early 2020s). Background for the entire study: AZD1222 recipients with second doses at about 4 weeks or about 12 weeks were pooled, because spike-specific TCR depth and breadth did not differ between schedules. Trial participants were enrolled into age subgroups of 18-55, 56-69 and 70-plus years, which contained roughly 150, 30 and 60 TCR-sequenced participants, respectively. A total of under 250 trial participants underwent TCR sequencing, of whom nearly 210 had received two doses of AZD1222 and approximately 26 had received two doses of the MenACWY control vaccine. Overall study outcomes, separate from this receptor: After two AZD1222 doses, both the breadth and the depth of spike-specific TCRs were significantly higher than at day 0 and than in MenACWY recipients. No day 14 peak-response samples were available, so repertoires were characterized only after the peak T cell response. Participants were mostly white British and included more females than males, and it was suggested by the authors that clonal diversity may have been underestimated. Nearly half of unique spike-specific TCRs reportedly recognized epitopes outside regions mutated in the B.1.351 and B.1.1.7 variants. In the small 56-69-year group, the increase in depth fell short of significance, most likely because of low power. Conclusions about previously exposed vaccinees are limited because only a handful of AZD1222 recipients were SARS-CoV-2 seropositive at baseline. The whole spike protein was spanned by vaccine-associated CD4 TCRs, and dominant responses were seen in regions 160-218 and 743-854.

The CDR3 regions of human TCRbeta chains were analyzed by immunosequencing. The authors' pipeline ran thus. Repertoire TCRs were matched against a reference library of SARS-CoV-2-specific TCRs generated with the MIRA antigen-specificity platform. Breadth was defined as the fraction of unique TCRs that were SARS-CoV-2-associated, and depth was defined as the fraction of total T cells that were SARS-CoV-2-associated. Using the MIRA data, each spike-specific TCR was assigned both to the spike region to which the TCR was reactive and to a CD4 or CD8 class. Log10-transformed breadth and depth values were compared by one-way ANOVA with Sidak's multiple comparisons tests. Drawn from immuneACCESS, this table holds only the in-frame rearrangements with V and J called that TCRdb kept. Clones are partly lost; checked studies trace under half to an unresolved V gene and leave the rest unexplained. For V, J and clone size, that table is used; D and trimming come from the DNA. The sample data list about 70,000 clones, and 85% of these were observed just once. About a fifth of the sample goes to the ten largest clones.

The CDR3 holds 15 amino acids from the cysteine to the phenylalanine. Left in the record is the CDR3 DNA by itself, 45 bases read in frame from the first base. V is cut back by 1 base and J by 4 bases, with 4 bases in the junction unmatched. As encoded in the germline V gene, CDR1 is MNHEY while CDR2 is SVGEGT. This specimen's time point label, per the study, means: baseline before first vaccination. Samples from vaccinated people were obtained from the UK trials COV001 and COV002, which included a single-blind randomized controlled phase 2/3 trial of AZD1222 (ChAdOx1 nCoV-19) in healthy adults. For TCRbeta chain sequencing, PBMC samples were collected from trial participants at day 0 and at day 28 after the second dose.

The rearrangement combines TRBV6-2 or TRBV6-3 with TRBJ1-3; TRBD1 lines up with 7 middle nucleotides. This TCR came from an adult in good health. The specimen comprised peripheral blood, sampled on day 0 of AZD1222 vaccination. CDR3 reads: CASSYWDSMGNTIYF. The nucleotide sequence reads as follows: TGTGCCAGCAGTTACTGGGACAGCATGGGAAACACCATATATTTT.